These 28 T cell receptor beta chains share one sample of origin, sequenced in a study of shared clonotypes between healthy human individuals. Measured with immunoSEQ multiplex PCR; TCRdb has only the in-frame clones, and not every one. The data show a few million clones, approximately 93% seen once. Sequenced sample: naive CD4+ T cells from PBMCs. Subset in this sample: CD45RA+ positively selected. These receptors were collected from a man in his late teens or twenties in good health. Some clones in this sample may be carry-over from other donors' samples.

This chain links TRBV6-1 with TRBJ2-7, with TRBD1 matching over 7 bases. Germline V gene data show CDR1 as MNHNS and CDR2 as SASEGT. After removal of 6 bases from V and 6 bases from J, the junction contained 11 bases not matched to a gene. This CDR3 region has 14 residues. CDR3 sequence (DNA): TGTGCCAGCAGCGCAGGGGACAGTAGGGGCGAGCAGTACTTC. Translated: CASSAGDSRGEQYF.

The gene calls are TRBV15 and TRBJ2-7; D gene uncertain. Germline CDR1 and CDR2: LNHNV and YYDKDF (reference sequence). Trimming shortened V by 1 base and J by 5 bases, and 9 bases separated the two germline ends. This CDR3 has 13 residues. In DNA, the CDR3 is TGTGCCACCAGCAGAGTTAAAGTGGACGAGCAGTACTTC. Protein: CATSRVKVDEQYF.

This chain joins TRBV6-6 and TRBJ2-7; 7 bases align to TRBD1. The CDR3 has 14 residues. With V trimmed by 10 bases and J by 2 bases, 11 bases remained unmatched. The germline V gene encodes CDR1 MNHNY and CDR2 SVGAGI (reference sequence). Here the CDR3 DNA reads TGTGCCACCTGGGCCGGGACAGCTACCTACGAGCAGTACTTC. This translates into CATWAGTATYEQYF.

This clone was seen only once. Within the sample, other DNA sequences also encode this same CDR3. The J gene is TRBJ2-7, the V gene TRBV6-1; 7 bases match TRBD2. After removal of 0 bases from V and 0 bases from J, the junction contained 2 bases not matched to a gene. CDR3 size: 15 residues. Looked up from germline, CDR1 is MNHNS and CDR2 is SASEGT. In DNA form, the CDR3 reads TGTGCCAGCAGTGAAGCGGGCGGGAGCTCCTACGAGCAGTACTTC. It is translated as CASSEAGGSSYEQYF.

Remarks on this clone: Other DNA sequences in this specimen translate into the identical CDR3. The chain employs TRBV28 and TRBJ2-3; D unresolved. The CDR3 contains 13 residues. CDR1 MDHEN and CDR2 SYDVKM come from the germline V gene. V lost 4 bases and J lost 1, with 6 bases in between. The CDR3: CASSYGGTDTQYF. The CDR3, as DNA: TGTGCCAGCAGTTATGGGGGCACAGATACGCAGTATTTT.

V usage is TRBV29-1 and J usage is TRBJ2-3, with D unclear. The CDR3 totals 14 residues. Per germline, CDR1 SQVTM and CDR2 ANQGSEA. The V end was cut by 6 bases, the J end by 1 base, with 14 bases between. CDR3 in amino acids: CSVIITFGTDTQYF. In DNA form, the CDR3 reads TGCAGCGTCATAATAACTTTCGGCACAGATACGCAGTATTTT.

The genes are TRBV5-4 and TRBJ2-5, with 7 bases that match TRBD2. The CDR3 is 15 amino acids. After removal of 5 bases from V and 2 bases from J, the junction contained 9 bases not matched to a gene. The V gene's germline CDR1 is SGHNT and CDR2 YYREEE (reference sequence). The CDR3 region is CASRAGLDRQETQYF. CDR3 DNA: TGTGCCAGCAGGGCTGGACTAGATCGGCAAGAGACCCAGTACTTC.

The V call is TRBV28, the J call TRBJ1-1; D unresolved. V was pared by 5 bases and J by 7 bases, with 14 bases between. The length of the CDR3 is 13 residues. The germline gives CDR1 MDHEN, CDR2 SYDVKM. The CDR3 sequence is CASSPPVTNEAFF. In DNA, the CDR3 is TGTGCCAGCAGTCCCCCAGTGACCAATGAAGCTTTCTTT.

The chain carries TRBV6-1 and TRBJ2-1; possible D gene TRBD2, 6 bases. This CDR3 contains 17 residues. Germline values: CDR1 MNHNS, CDR2 SASEGT. Trimming cost V 1 base and J 3 bases, with 16 bases left between them. The CDR3 reads CASSEGIGLADYNEQFF. In DNA, the CDR3 is TGTGCCAGCAGTGAAGGTATCGGATTAGCGGACTACAATGAGCAGTTCTTC.

This clone showed up just once. The chain joins TRBV7-9 to TRBJ1-2, with 9 bases matching TRBD1. This CDR3 region has 15 residues. Germline CDR1 and CDR2: SEHNR and FQNEAQ (reference sequence). Trimming cost V 3 bases and J 7 bases; bases outside gene matches: 9. The CDR3 region is CASSFALQGAGGYTF. CDR3 bases: TGTGCCAGCAGCTTTGCCCTACAGGGGGCCGGTGGCTACACCTTC.

The chain employs TRBV29-1 and TRBJ2-1; 9 nucleotides agree with TRBD1. V dropped 0 bases and J dropped 15; count of bases not matched to a gene: 6. The CDR3 totals 12 residues. Germline-derived CDR1 and CDR2 are SQVTM and ANQGSEA. The CDR3 DNA reads as TGCAGCGTTGAAGATGGGACAGGGCGGTGGTTCTTC. Its translation is CSVEDGTGRWFF.

A remark on this clone: The sample carries other DNA sequences with the same CDR3. V is TRBV9 and J is TRBJ1-1; TRBD1 aligns across 10 bases. The germline gives CDR1 SGDLS, CDR2 YYNGEE. The CDR3 sequence is 14 residues long. Trimming removed 4 bases from V and 4 bases from J; junction bases left unmatched: 4. CDR3 coding DNA: TGTGCCAGCAGCCCCCGGACAGGGGGCACTGAAGCTTTCTTT. Its protein product is CASSPRTGGTEAFF.

The genes are TRBV15 and TRBJ2-7; a weak D match, TRBD1 (5 bases). V lost 0 bases to trimming and J lost 4 bases, with 10 bases between them. The CDR3 has 14 amino acids. From germline, CDR1 is LNHNV and CDR2 YYDKDF (reference sequence). The CDR3 coding sequence is TGTGCCACCAGCAGAGATTCAGGGAAGTACGAGCAGTACTTC. Translation gives CATSRDSGKYEQYF.

The chain joins TRBV6-5 to TRBJ1-4; 7 bases fit TRBD1. Per the germline V gene, CDR1 is MNHEY and CDR2 is SVGAGI. The CDR3 has 15 residues. Trimming at V came to 3 bases and at J to 5 bases, leaving 6 bases not matched to a gene. CDR3 sequence reads: CASSYQGVGNEKLFF. The CDR3 DNA reads TGTGCCAGCAGTTATCAGGGGGTTGGGAATGAAAAACTGTTTTTT.

V usage is TRBV4-1 and J usage is TRBJ2-2; TRBD2 might be the D (6 bases). The CDR3 is 21 amino acids. Germline V gene sequence: CDR1 MGHRA, CDR2 YSYEKL. V dropped 5 bases and J dropped 5 bases, with 33 bases sitting between them. CDR3 sequence reads: CASSGTISIIAGRRGTGELFF. In DNA, the CDR3 is TGCGCCAGCAGCGGAACCATTTCAATCATAGCAGGGAGGCGGGGAACCGGGGAGCTGTTTTTT.

The chain carries TRBV7-9 and TRBJ2-7; D not certain. Germline-derived CDR1 and CDR2 are SEHNR and FQNEAQ (reference sequence). Deletions cut 5 bases from V and 4 bases from J, with 9 bases between. The CDR3 covers 12 residues. CDR3 sequence: CASSTTVYEQYF. Written as DNA, the CDR3 is TGTGCCAGCAGCACAACAGTATACGAGCAGTACTTC. The full variable domain, its missing parts supplied by reference TRBV7-9 and TRBJ2-7, is DTGVSQNPRHKITKRGQNVTFRCDPISEHNRLYWYRQTLGQGPEFLTYFQNEAQLEKSRLLSDRFSAERPKGSFSTLEIQRTEQGDSAMYLCASSTTVYEQYFGPGTRLTVT.

In regard to this clone: This CDR3 is also generated by other DNA sequences in the sample. The V gene is TRBV20-1, the J gene TRBJ1-5; maybe TRBD1 (5 bases). Looked up from germline, CDR1 is DFQATT and CDR2 is SNEGSKA (reference sequence). The CDR3 length is 11 residues. V was pared by 6 bases and J by 2 bases, with 5 bases between. In DNA form, the CDR3 reads TGCAGTGCCAGGGGCAATCAGCCCCAGCATTTT. Protein sequence: CSARGNQPQHF.

In its sample, this clone was seen once. The gene calls are TRBV2 and TRBJ2-6; D call uncertain. Germline V gene lookup returns CDR1 SNHLY and CDR2 FYNNEI. With 2 bases removed from V and 0 bases from J, the gap between germline ends came to 5 bases. The CDR3 spans 15 residues. This CDR3 is CASSESPSGANVLTF. CDR3 coding DNA: TGTGCCAGCAGTGAATCCCCCTCTGGGGCCAACGTCCTGACTTTC. The full variable domain, completed using reference TRBV2 and TRBJ2-6, is EPEVTQTPSHQVTQMGQEVILRCVPISNHLYFYWYRQILGQKVEFLVSFYNNEISEKSEIFDDQFSVERPDGSNFTLKIRSTKLEDSAMYFCASSESPSGANVLTFGAGSRLTVL.

The chain employs TRBV7-8 and TRBJ2-1; a possible D gene is TRBD1 (5 bases). Germline CDR1 reads SGHVS; CDR2 reads FQNEAQ. Trimming removed 2 bases at V and 5 bases at J, with 7 bases between. The CDR3 has 13 amino acids. The CDR3 sequence is CASSLSRDNEQFF. DNA for the CDR3: TGTGCCAGCAGCTTAAGCAGGGACAATGAGCAGTTCTTC.

This chain connects TRBV10-3 to TRBJ1-6; 8 nucleotides line up with TRBD1. Looked up from germline, CDR1 is ENHRY and CDR2 is SYGVKD. Trimming removed 2 bases from V and 6 bases from J; junction bases left unmatched: 6. The CDR3 consists of 16 residues. The CDR3 region has the DNA TGTGCCATCAGTGAGGCGACAGGGGCCCGTAATTCACCCCTCCACTTT. Translation gives CAISEATGARNSPLHF.

J is TRBJ2-3 and V is TRBV27; TRBD2 matches at 14 bases. The CDR3 consists of 17 residues. After removal of 5 bases from V and 2 bases from J, the junction contained 6 bases not matched to a gene. Germline CDR1 reads MNHEY; CDR2 reads SMNVEV (reference sequence). The CDR3 is CASSPGLAGGLTDTQYF. CDR3 sequence (DNA): TGTGCCAGCAGTCCAGGACTAGCGGGAGGACTCACAGATACGCAGTATTTT.

V is TRBV5-8 and J is TRBJ1-2; a weak D match, TRBD1 (5 bases). Germline lookup yields CDR1 SGHTS and CDR2 YDEGEE. The CDR3 is 14 amino acids. The V gene lost 4 bases and the J gene lost 4 bases, with 14 bases spanning the gap. In nucleotides, the CDR3 is TGTGCCAGCAGCGCAGGGTGGGTTAGCTATGGCTACACCTTC. Its translation is CASSAGWVSYGYTF.

The CDR3 here is CASSPGLIPFANTGELFF. The CDR3 region has the DNA TGTGCCAGCTCACCGGGACTTATACCCTTCGCGAACACCGGGGAGCTGTTTTTT. The chain uses TRBV18 and TRBJ2-2; maybe TRBD2 (6 bases). This CDR3 comprises 18 residues. Germline V gene lookup returns CDR1 KGHSH and CDR2 LQKENI. V lost 3 bases, J lost 0 bases, and 17 bases lay in between. The variable domain in full, with the rest retrieved from reference TRBV18 and TRBJ2-2, is NAGVMQNPRHLVRRRGQEARLRCSPMKGHSHVYWYRQLPEEGLKFMVYLQKENIIDESGMPKERFSAEFPKEGPSILRIQQVVRGDSAAYFCASSPGLIPFANTGELFFGEGSRLTVL.

The V and J genes are TRBV19 and TRBJ2-7; TRBD1 matches at 8 bases. Germline-derived CDR1 and CDR2 are LNHDA and SQIVND (reference sequence). V lost 6 bases and J lost 5; bases outside the gene matches: 12. The CDR3 spans 15 residues. DNA of the CDR3: TGTGCCAGTAGACCCCAGGACAGGGCCCGAGACGAGCAGTACTTC. Translated, it gives CASRPQDRARDEQYF.

The CDR3 DNA reads TGTGCCATCAGTGAACATACGGACAGGGCCCCCTCTGGGGCCAACGTCCTGACTTTC. Protein sequence: CAISEHTDRAPSGANVLTF. V gene TRBV10-3 combines with J gene TRBJ2-6; TRBD1 matches 8 bases. There are 19 residues in the CDR3. In germline, CDR1 is ENHRY, CDR2 SYGVKD. Germline trimming cut 3 bases from V and 0 bases from J; bases unmatched to any gene: 10.

This chain connects TRBV6-5 to TRBJ1-2; the D is unclear. The V end lost 6 bases, the J end lost 2 bases, and 13 bases lay between the germline ends. This CDR3 is 14 amino acids long. The germline V gene has CDR1 MNHEY and CDR2 SVGAGI. This chain's CDR3 is CASSFDGRNYGYTF. The CDR3 region has the DNA TGTGCCAGCAGCTTCGACGGGAGGAACTATGGCTACACCTTC.

This chain uses TRBV9 with TRBJ2-1; D may be TRBD1 (5 bases). Germline V gives CDR1 SGDLS, CDR2 YYNGEE. Between the trimmed V and J ends, which lost 4 bases and 4 bases, there was a span of 9 bases. The CDR3 runs 13 residues. The CDR3 loop reads CASSFRVYNEQFF. The CDR3 nucleotides are TGTGCCAGCAGCTTCAGGGTGTACAATGAGCAGTTCTTC.

The rearrangement uses TRBV28 and TRBJ2-5, with a weak D call TRBD1 (6 bases). The V and J ends lost 5 bases and 3 bases respectively, with 13 bases between them. CDR1 and CDR2 (germline): MDHEN, SYDVKM. The CDR3 is made up of 14 amino acids. CDR3 amino acids: CASSPWTEEETQYF. As DNA, the CDR3 is TGTGCCAGCAGTCCCTGGACAGAGGAAGAGACCCAGTACTTC.